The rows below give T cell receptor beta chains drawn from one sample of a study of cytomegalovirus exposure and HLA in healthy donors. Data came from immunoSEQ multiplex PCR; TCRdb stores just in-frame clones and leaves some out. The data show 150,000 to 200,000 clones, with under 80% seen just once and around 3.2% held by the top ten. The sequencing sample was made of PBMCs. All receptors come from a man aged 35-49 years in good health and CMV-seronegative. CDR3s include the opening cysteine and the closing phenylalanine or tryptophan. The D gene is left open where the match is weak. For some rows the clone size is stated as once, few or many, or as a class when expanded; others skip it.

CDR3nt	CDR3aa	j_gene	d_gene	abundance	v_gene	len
TGCGCCAGCAGCCTAGGACTAGCGGGAGATGCAGATACGCAGTATTTT	CASSLGLAGDADTQYF	TRBJ2-3	TRBD2	.	TRBV5-1	16
TGCAGCGTTGAGATACAGGGTAATGAAAAACTGTTTTTT	CSVEIQGNEKLFF	TRBJ1-4	.	.	TRBV29-1	13
TGCGCCAGCAGCCCCGAGGGGGGGCGAGCCGGGGAGCTGTTTTTT	CASSPEGGRAGELFF	TRBJ2-2	.	.	TRBV5-1	15
TGCGCCAGCAACAGTGACAGGGGGTACGAGCAGTACTTC	CASNSDRGYEQYF	TRBJ2-7	TRBD1	.	TRBV5-1	13
TGTGCCAGTAGTATTTGGGCAGCTACGAACACTGAAGCTTTCTTT	CASSIWAATNTEAFF	TRBJ1-1	.	.	TRBV19	15
TGTGCCATCAGTGGGGGACTAGCGTCTAACAATGAGCAGTTCTTC	CAISGGLASNNEQFF	TRBJ2-1	TRBD2	.	TRBV10-3	15
TGTGCCAGCAGTTCGAACAGATTTAGCAATCAGCCCCAGCATTTT	CASSSNRFSNQPQHF	TRBJ1-5	.	.	TRBV28	15
TGTGCCAGCAGCTTATCTCCGTCCGGGGGGCGAGGGGGTTCACCCCTCCACTTT	CASSLSPSGGRGGSPLHF	TRBJ1-6	.	.	TRBV7-2	18
TGCAGCGGAGGGCTCAGCGGGGAGCTGTTTTTT	CSGGLSGELFF	TRBJ2-2	.	once	TRBV29-1	11
TGTTCCAGCAGTTCAGCGGGGGGCGCCTACAATGAGCAGTTCTTC	CSSSSAGGAYNEQFF	TRBJ2-1	TRBD2	.	TRBV7-9	15
TGTGCCAGCAGTCGCCGACTAGCGGGGGGGGGAACAGATACGCAGTATTTT	CASSRRLAGGGTDTQYF	TRBJ2-3	TRBD2	few	TRBV27	17
TGTGCCAGCAGTGAAAGTGGGCAATTAGGAGGGAACAATGAGCAGTTCTTC	CASSESGQLGGNNEQFF	TRBJ2-1	.	.	TRBV6-1	17
TGCGCCAGCAGCGATGGACACTTCCAAGAGACCCAGTACTTC	CASSDGHFQETQYF	TRBJ2-5	.	.	TRBV5-1	14
TGTGCCAGCACACTAAGCCATTTGGGGAGTAACACTGAAGCTTTCTTT	CASTLSHLGSNTEAFF	TRBJ1-1	.	.	TRBV18	16
TGTGCCAGCAGTGCTGACTTAGCGGGAGCCAATGAGCAGTTCTTC	CASSADLAGANEQFF	TRBJ2-1	TRBD2	.	TRBV25-1	15
TGTGCCAGCAGCGGCCGGACAAGCAACACGAGCCAGCCCCAGCATTTT	CASSGRTSNTSQPQHF	TRBJ1-5	.	.	TRBV21-1	16
TGTGCCAGCAGCCCAAAAATTAGCGGGCGCTACAATGAGCAGTTCTTC	CASSPKISGRYNEQFF	TRBJ2-1	TRBD2	few	TRBV9	16
TGTGCCAGCAGTTATTCCCAGGGGGCTTACGAGCAGTACTTC	CASSYSQGAYEQYF	TRBJ2-7	TRBD1	.	TRBV27	14
TGTGCCTGGAGCAATGGACAGGAAAACCAAGAGACCCAGTACTTC	CAWSNGQENQETQYF	TRBJ2-5	TRBD1	few	TRBV30	15
TGTGCCAGCAGTTACTCACCAGACTATGGCTACACCTTC	CASSYSPDYGYTF	TRBJ1-2	.	.	TRBV6-5	13
TGTGCCAGCAGCGACAGGGGTGCAACTAATGAAAAACTGTTTTTT	CASSDRGATNEKLFF	TRBJ1-4	TRBD1	.	TRBV16	15
TGTGCCAGCAGTTTCTCCGACAGGCAGTACGCCGGGGAGCTGTTTTTT	CASSFSDRQYAGELFF	TRBJ2-2	.	.	TRBV27	16
TGTGCCAGCAGTCCCACAGAATCTGCAAAACTGTTTTTT	CASSPTESAKLFF	TRBJ1-4	.	.	TRBV2	13
TGTGCCAGCAGTTACGCGGGACCGAGCTACGAGCAGTACTTC	CASSYAGPSYEQYF	TRBJ2-7	.	few	TRBV6-5	14
TGTGCCAGCAGCGCCGGGTGGGGGGCTAGCGGGCGTAGCACAGATACGCAGTATTTT	CASSAGWGASGRSTDTQYF	TRBJ2-3	TRBD2	few	TRBV9	19
TGTGCCTGGGAGCGAGAGGGGGCCACCTACGAGCAGTACTTC	CAWEREGATYEQYF	TRBJ2-7	TRBD1	.	TRBV30	14
TGTGCCAGCAGCTTAATGGCTAGCGGGGGGACAGATACGCAGTATTTT	CASSLMASGGTDTQYF	TRBJ2-3	TRBD2	few	TRBV7-3	16
TGTGCCAGCAGCTTGACAGGCACTAGCACAGATACGCAGTATTTT	CASSLTGTSTDTQYF	TRBJ2-3	.	once	TRBV7-3	15
TGTGCCAGCAGTTACTTGACAGGGCCTAACTATGGCTACACCTTC	CASSYLTGPNYGYTF	TRBJ1-2	TRBD1	.	TRBV6-5	15
TGTGCCAGAAGCTTAGTTCCCTGGCCCTCCAATTCACCCCTCCACTTT	CARSLVPWPSNSPLHF	TRBJ1-6	.	.	TRBV7-5	16
TGCGCCAGCAGCCAAGGCGGCAGATCAGATACGCAGTATTTT	CASSQGGRSDTQYF	TRBJ2-3	.	.	TRBV4-3	14
TGCGCCAGCAGCACAAGACAGATGATAAGCTCTGGGGCCAACGTCCTGACTTTC	CASSTRQMISSGANVLTF	TRBJ2-6	.	few	TRBV5-1	18
TGTGCCAGCAGCGGACAGGTAAACACAGATACGCAGTATTTT	CASSGQVNTDTQYF	TRBJ2-3	TRBD1	.	TRBV6-5	14
TGTGCCAGCAGCGGGAACACAGGGGGCCGTCAAGAGACCCAGTACTTC	CASSGNTGGRQETQYF	TRBJ2-5	TRBD1	.	TRBV9	16
TGTGCCAGCAGCGGACAGGGGCAACCCTACAATGAGCAGTTCTTC	CASSGQGQPYNEQFF	TRBJ2-1	TRBD1	.	TRBV7-3	15
TGTGCCAGTAGTAGCCTGCCGAGCTCCTACAATGAGCAGTTCTTC	CASSSLPSSYNEQFF	TRBJ2-1	.	.	TRBV19	15